These 10 T cell receptor beta chains came from one sample sequenced in a study of cytomegalovirus exposure and HLA in healthy donors. PCR was performed using 60 Vbeta and 13 Jbeta primers. Method: immunoSEQ multiplex PCR; TCRdb's copy keeps in-frame clones and lacks some. The sample comprises about 97,000 clones, around 83% of which are singletons, and 3% to 4% rests with the top ten. The sample comprised PBMCs. These receptors all come from a young man in good health and CMV-seronegative.

The rearrangement joins TRBV15 to TRBJ2-7; 11 nucleotides line up with TRBD1. The germline V gene encodes CDR1 LNHNV and CDR2 YYDKDF (reference sequence). The CDR3 is made up of 15 amino acids. Trimming at V came to 1 base and at J to 6 bases, leaving 5 bases not matched to a gene. CDR3 amino acids: CATSRAGQGASEQYF. The CDR3 nucleotides read TGTGCCACCAGCAGAGCCGGACAGGGGGCTAGCGAGCAGTACTTC. The full variable domain, with the rest looked up from reference TRBV15 and TRBJ2-7, is DAMVIQNPRYQVTQFGKPVTLSCSQTLNHNVMYWYQQKSSQAPKLLFHYYDKDFNNEADTPDNFQSRRPNTSFCFLDIRSPGLGDTAMYLCATSRAGQGASEQYFGPGTRLTVT.

As DNA, the CDR3 is TGTGCCAGCAGCCCACGGAGGGCCGAAACAGATACGCAGTATTTT. Encoded protein: CASSPRRAETDTQYF. The chain combines TRBV7-3 with TRBJ2-3, with D possibly matching TRBD2 (6 bases). Germline V gene data show CDR1 as SGHTA and CDR2 as FQGTGA. Trimming took 5 bases from V and 3 from J, leaving 15 bases between them. The CDR3 is 15 residues long. The full variable domain, with the rest looked up from reference TRBV7-3 and TRBJ2-3, is GAGVSQTPSNKVTEKGKYVELRCDPISGHTALYWYRQSLGQGPEFLIYFQGTGAADDSGLPNDRFFAVRPEGSVSTLKIQRTERGDSAVYLCASSPRRAETDTQYFGPGTRLTVL.

The DNA for the CDR3 is TGCGCCAGCAGCCAGGGACAGAGAGATTATGGCTACACCTTC. The encoded protein is CASSQGQRDYGYTF. The chain has TRBV4-1 and TRBJ1-2; TRBD1 matches 7 bases. This CDR3 has 14 residues. CDR1 MGHRA and CDR2 YSYEKL come from the germline V gene. Trimming cost V 3 bases and J 5 bases; bases outside gene matches: 6.

V usage is TRBV18 and J usage is TRBJ2-7, with a weak D call TRBD2 (5 bases). The germline CDR1 and CDR2 sequences are KGHSH and LQKENI. The V gene lost 1 base and the J gene lost 0 bases, with 13 bases spanning the gap. This CDR3 spans 16 amino acids. CDR3 sequence reads: CASSPLGGLSSYEQYF. The CDR3 nucleotides are TGTGCCAGCTCACCACTAGGAGGCCTTAGCTCCTACGAGCAGTACTTC.

CDR3 protein: CAISGRGTGELFF. The CDR3 bases are TGTGCCATCAGTGGTAGGGGTACCGGGGAGCTGTTTTTT. The V gene is TRBV10-3, the J gene TRBJ2-2, with D tentatively TRBD1 (5 bases). CDR3 size: 13 residues. The germline V gene has CDR1 ENHRY and CDR2 SYGVKD. Trimming cost V 4 bases and J 5 bases, with 8 bases left between them.

The chain's CDR3 is CATGEGPYNSPLHF. The DNA for the CDR3 is TGTGCCACCGGGGAGGGACCCTATAATTCACCCCTCCACTTT. The chain uses TRBV6-1 and TRBJ1-6; D is perhaps TRBD1 (5 bases). Trimming took 10 bases from V and 2 from J, leaving 12 bases between them. The germline CDR1 and CDR2 sequences are MNHNS and SASEGT. CDR3 length: 14 amino acids.

The rearrangement joins TRBV7-9 to TRBJ2-7, with TRBD2 identical over 10 bases. The CDR3 has 17 amino acids. V lost 5 bases, J lost 2 bases, and 12 bases stayed unmatched. Germline V gene data show CDR1 as SEHNR and CDR2 as FQNEAQ (reference sequence). The CDR3 DNA reads TGTGCCAGCAGCCCTTACGGTACTAGCGGGGTGCCCTACGAGCAGTACTTC. Amino acid sequence: CASSPYGTSGVPYEQYF. The complete variable domain, with remaining parts taken from reference TRBV7-9 and TRBJ2-7, reads DTGVSQNPRHKITKRGQNVTFRCDPISEHNRLYWYRQTLGQGPEFLTYFQNEAQLEKSRLLSDRFSAERPKGSFSTLEIQRTEQGDSAMYLCASSPYGTSGVPYEQYFGPGTRLTVT.

V usage is TRBV5-6 and J usage is TRBJ1-5, with a possible D match to TRBD1 (6 bases). Trimming took off 1 base at V and 1 base at J, with 15 bases between the two ends. The CDR3 totals 17 residues. Germline V gives CDR1 SGHDT, CDR2 YYEEEE. CDR3 bases: TGTGCCAGCAGCTTGTCGTCGACAGGAGCGAGCAATCAGCCCCAGCATTTT. This gives the protein CASSLSSTGASNQPQHF.

The chain links TRBV4-2 to TRBJ2-1, with TRBD2 as a possible D gene (6 bases). The V gene's germline CDR1 is LGHNA and CDR2 YNFKEQ. With 5 bases removed from V and 3 bases from J, the gap between germline ends came to 14 bases. The CDR3 consists of 15 residues. CDR3 sequence (DNA): TGTGCCAGCAGCAAGGCGGGGACCAGCTACAATGAGCAGTTCTTC. This encodes CASSKAGTSYNEQFF.

The J gene is TRBJ2-1, the V gene TRBV4-2, with TRBD1 matching over 7 bases. This CDR3 spans 18 amino acids. With V trimmed by 1 base and J by 0 bases, 9 bases remained unmatched. CDR1 is LGHNA, CDR2 YNFKEQ, per germline. CDR3 loop: CASSQALTRDSSYNEQFF. The CDR3, as DNA: TGTGCCAGCAGCCAAGCCTTAACCCGGGACAGCTCCTACAATGAGCAGTTCTTC.